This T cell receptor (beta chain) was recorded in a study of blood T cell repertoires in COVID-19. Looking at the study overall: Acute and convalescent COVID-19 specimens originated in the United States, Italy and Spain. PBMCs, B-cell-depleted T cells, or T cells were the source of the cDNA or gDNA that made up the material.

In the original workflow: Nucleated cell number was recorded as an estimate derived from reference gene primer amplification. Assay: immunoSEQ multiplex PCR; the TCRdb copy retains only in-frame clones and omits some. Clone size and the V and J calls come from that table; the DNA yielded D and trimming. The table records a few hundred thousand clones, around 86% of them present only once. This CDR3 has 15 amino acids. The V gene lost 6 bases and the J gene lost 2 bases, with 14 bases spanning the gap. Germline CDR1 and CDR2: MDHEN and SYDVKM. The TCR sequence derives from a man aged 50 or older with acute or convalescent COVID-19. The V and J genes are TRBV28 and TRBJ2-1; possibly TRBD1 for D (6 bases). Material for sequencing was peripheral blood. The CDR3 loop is CASSAGQWAYNEQFF. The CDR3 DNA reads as TGTGCCAGCAGCGCTGGACAGTGGGCCTACAATGAGCAGTTCTTC. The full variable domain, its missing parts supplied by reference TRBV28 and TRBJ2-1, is DVKVTQSSRYLVKRTGEKVFLECVQDMDHENMFWYRQDPGLGLRLIYFSYDVKMKEKGDIPEGYSVSREKKERFSLILESASTNQTSMYLCASSAGQWAYNEQFFGPGTRLTVL.